Detailed here is one T cell receptor beta chain. Per donor there was one draw, yielding a blood sample of 2.5 ml. The data were taken from a study of monozygotic twins with inflammatory bowel disease. Each of the TCR libraries took about 3,500 ng of total RNA. The unique tags termed UMIs, each holding a 6-nucleotide sample barcode, were added by means of template switching. Reprocessing the 5' RACE reads, TCRdb reports a single entry for every CDR3 protein and omits DNA. The sample totals some 100,000 distinct CDR3 sequences. The sample taken for sequencing was blood. The receptor comes from a human donor with ulcerative colitis or Crohn's disease, or a healthy co-twin of an affected twin (not recorded which).

CDR3 protein: CASNGGQGSYNEQFF. V and J are TRBV7-7 and TRBJ2-1; TCRdb outputs TRBD1, but without DNA this stays unchecked. Germline lookup yields CDR1 SSHAT and CDR2 FNYEAQ (reference sequence). The CDR3 contains 15 residues.